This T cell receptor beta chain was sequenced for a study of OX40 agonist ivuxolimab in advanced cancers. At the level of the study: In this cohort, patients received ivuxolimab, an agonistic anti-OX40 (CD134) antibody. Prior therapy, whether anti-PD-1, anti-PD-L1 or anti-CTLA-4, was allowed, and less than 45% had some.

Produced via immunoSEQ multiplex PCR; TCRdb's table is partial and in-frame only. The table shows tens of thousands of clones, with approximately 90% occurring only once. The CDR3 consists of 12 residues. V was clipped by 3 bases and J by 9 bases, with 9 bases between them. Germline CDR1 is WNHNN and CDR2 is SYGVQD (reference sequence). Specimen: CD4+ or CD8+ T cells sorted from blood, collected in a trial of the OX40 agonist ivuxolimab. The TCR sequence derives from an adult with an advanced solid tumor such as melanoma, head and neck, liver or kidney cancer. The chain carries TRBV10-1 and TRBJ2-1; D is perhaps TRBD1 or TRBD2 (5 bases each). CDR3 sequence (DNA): TGCGCCAGCAGTGAAGGGACCGGTGAGCAGTTCTTC. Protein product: CASSEGTGEQFF.